The 17 T cell receptor beta chains below all came from one sample that was sequenced in a study of beta chain features in type 1 diabetes (dated by TCRdb to 2016 to 2018). The library was generated by the immunoSEQ multiplex PCR assay. The High Capacity cDNA Reverse Transcription Kit was used to reverse transcribe all of the isolated RNA, meaning that expressed TCRB transcripts were what got sequenced. Drawn from immuneACCESS, this table holds only the in-frame rearrangements with V and J called that TCRdb kept. Clones are partly lost; checked studies trace under half to an unresolved V gene and leave the rest unexplained. In this sample the table shows 240,000 or so clones, roughly 20% of which occur a single time. Jointly, the top ten make up less than 0.035% of the sample. Their cognate antigens are unknown. What the work shows at the level of the full study, not this receptor alone: A moderate but significant shortening of TCRB CDR3 length was observed in type 1 diabetes patients in all four CD4+ subsets.

The sample comprised naive CD4+ T cells from blood. This specimen's cell subset or site label, per the study, means: true naive CD4+ T cells. Receptors were obtained from a woman aged 40 to 49 with type 1 diabetes.

This clone was seen a few times. This specimen includes other DNA sequences encoding the same CDR3. The chain combines TRBV18 with TRBJ2-7; no reliable D call. V was trimmed by 2 bases and J by 3 bases, leaving 5 bases between them. Germline loops: CDR1 KGHSH, CDR2 LQKENI. This CDR3 has 12 amino acids. The CDR3 reads CASSPDFYEQYF. The CDR3 DNA follows: TGTGCCAGCTCACCAGACTTCTACGAGCAGTACTTC.

The chain combines TRBV2 with TRBJ2-3; perhaps TRBD2 as D (6 bases). Trimming pared 5 bases from V and 4 bases from J, leaving 16 bases between. The CDR3 length is 15 residues. CDR1 is SNHLY and CDR2 is FYNNEI in the germline V gene. Here the CDR3 reads CASSPLASGPDTQYF. DNA for the CDR3: TGTGCCAGCAGTCCCCTAGCGTCCGGCCCAGATACGCAGTATTTT.

This chain uses TRBV4-2 with TRBJ2-1; D is possibly TRBD2 (5 bases). CDR1 and CDR2 (germline): LGHNA, YNFKEQ. Trimming cost V 2 bases and J 4 bases, with 18 bases left between them. This CDR3 comprises 17 residues. The CDR3: CASSQSPSRSLYNEQFF. The CDR3 DNA is TGTGCCAGCAGCCAAAGCCCTAGCAGGTCATTATACAATGAGCAGTTCTTC.

The J gene is TRBJ2-2, the V gene TRBV29-1; TRBD2 agrees at 12 bases. The V segment lost 6 bases and the J segment 7 bases; nucleotides outside the gene matches: 9. CDR3 size: 15 residues. Looked up from germline, CDR1 is SQVTM and CDR2 is ANQGSEA. As DNA, the CDR3 is TGCAGCGTCCAGACTAGCGGGAGTGGTAACGGGGAGCTGTTTTTT. It codes for CSVQTSGSGNGELFF.

The chain employs TRBV18 and TRBJ2-7, with D perhaps matching TRBD1 (5 bases). Trimming shortened V by 6 bases and J by 2 bases, and 17 bases separated the two germline ends. In germline, CDR1 is KGHSH, CDR2 LQKENI. The CDR3 has 15 residues. In nucleotides, the CDR3 is TGTGCCAGCTCCCCGACCCGTCAGGGCCCCTACGAGCAGTACTTC. Translation: CASSPTRQGPYEQYF.

This chain uses TRBV23-1 with TRBJ1-3; a possible D gene is TRBD1 (6 bases). TRBV23-1 carries the ORF label, with uncertain function. Trimming removed 4 bases at V and 4 bases at J, with 23 bases between. This CDR3 comprises 18 residues. In nucleotides, the CDR3 is TGCGCCAGCAGTCCGCCGGTGGTGGGGGGGACAAGGGGAAACACCATATATTTT. Protein: CASSPPVVGGTRGNTIYF.

The chain employs TRBV27 and TRBJ2-5; D is possibly TRBD2 (5 bases). V dropped 2 bases and J dropped 3 bases, with 10 bases sitting between them. The germline V gene encodes CDR1 MNHEY and CDR2 SMNVEV (reference sequence). The CDR3 extends over 14 amino acids. DNA of the CDR3: TGTGCCAGCAGTTTAAGCCCGGGGAAAGAGACCCAGTACTTC. Translation: CASSLSPGKETQYF.

In this sample, this clone turned up a few times. The chain joins TRBV28 to TRBJ2-1; the match to TRBD2 covers 9 bases. V gave up 8 bases and J gave up 7 bases; unmatched junction bases: 12. Germline assignment: CDR1 MDHEN and CDR2 SYDVKM. CDR3 length equals 15 residues. The DNA for the CDR3 is TGTGCCAGCTTAAGCAGGCGGGAGGGCCGTAATGAGCAGTTCTTC. This sequence encodes CASLSRREGRNEQFF.

The rearrangement links TRBV5-4 to TRBJ2-4; D perhaps matches TRBD1 (6 bases). The CDR3 is 13 amino acids. The germline gives CDR1 SGHNT, CDR2 YYREEE (reference sequence). V lost 3 bases and J 8 bases, leaving 12 bases between the germline ends. The CDR3: CASSSRGIDIQYF. Here the CDR3 DNA reads TGTGCCAGCAGCTCGAGGGGGATAGACATTCAGTACTTC.

V and J are TRBV7-3 and TRBJ1-1; D uncertain. The germline V gene has CDR1 SGHTA and CDR2 FQGTGA. V was pared by 3 bases and J by 6 bases, with 8 bases between. The CDR3 runs 12 residues. CDR3 DNA: TGTGCCAGCAGCTTTACTCTGGCTGAAGCTTTCTTT. Translation: CASSFTLAEAFF. The variable domain in full, completed from reference TRBV7-3 and TRBJ1-1, reads GAGVSQTPSNKVTEKGKYVELRCDPISGHTALYWYRQSLGQGPEFLIYFQGTGAADDSGLPNDRFFAVRPEGSVSTLKIQRTERGDSAVYLCASSFTLAEAFFGQGTRLTVV.

This clone showed up just a few times. This chain connects TRBV9 to TRBJ1-5; the D gene is possibly TRBD1 (6 bases). The V and J ends lost 3 bases and 6 bases respectively, with 16 bases between them. This CDR3 is 15 amino acids long. Germline V lookup: CDR1 SGDLS, CDR2 YYNGEE. CDR3 amino acids: CASSASGDASQPQHF. As DNA, the CDR3 is TGTGCCAGCAGCGCTTCAGGGGACGCTAGTCAGCCCCAGCATTTT.

This clone was found a few times. The chain has TRBV4-1 and TRBJ2-6; 8 nucleotides align to TRBD1. This CDR3 is built from 18 residues. V dropped 3 bases and J dropped 0; count of bases not matched to a gene: 7. CDR1 is MGHRA and CDR2 is YSYEKL in the germline V gene. Written as DNA, the CDR3 is TGCGCCAGCAGCCAGAAAACAGGGGGTATCTCTGGGGCCAACGTCCTGACTTTC. Translated: CASSQKTGGISGANVLTF.

This clone was counted only a few times. The rearrangement uses TRBV7-9 and TRBJ1-5, with no clear D. CDR1 and CDR2 from the germline V gene are SEHNR and FQNEAQ (reference sequence). CDR3 length: 17 residues. V lost 4 bases and J 2 bases, leaving 18 bases between the germline ends. CDR3 bases: TGTGCCAGCAGCTCCCCCCGGGGTATTCGGGGCAATCAGCCCCAGCATTTT. Translated: CASSSPRGIRGNQPQHF.

The chain is built from TRBV10-3 and TRBJ2-7; D is perhaps TRBD1 (5 bases). Trimming took 4 bases from V and 1 from J, leaving 11 bases between them. Per germline, CDR1 ENHRY and CDR2 SYGVKD. The CDR3 covers 14 residues. The CDR3 region has the DNA TGTGCCATCAGTGTTAAGGGGCCATCCTACGAGCAGTACTTC. Its translation: CAISVKGPSYEQYF.

The V and J genes are TRBV25-1 and TRBJ2-1; TRBD1 agrees at 7 bases. V shed 0 bases and J 10 bases; nucleotides not matched to a gene: 12. Per the germline V gene, CDR1 is MGHDK and CDR2 is SYGVNS. This CDR3 has 16 amino acids. The CDR3 sequence is CASSEYGTGVVGEQFF. CDR3 nucleotides: TGTGCCAGCAGTGAATATGGTACAGGGGTGGTTGGCGAGCAGTTCTTC.

The genes are TRBV10-3 and TRBJ1-5; D remains unclear. The V gene lost 10 bases and the J gene lost 0 bases, with 16 bases spanning the gap. Looked up from germline, CDR1 is ENHRY and CDR2 is SYGVKD. The CDR3 is made up of 15 amino acids. The CDR3: CATKFTENSNQPQHF. CDR3 in DNA: TGTGCCACCAAATTCACAGAGAATAGCAATCAGCCCCAGCATTTT.

The rearrangement joins TRBV30 to TRBJ1-5; perhaps TRBD1 as D (6 bases). The V gene lost 1 base and the J gene lost 1 base, with 8 bases spanning the gap. CDR3 size: 14 residues. Germline loops: CDR1 GTSNPN, CDR2 SVGIG (reference sequence). The CDR3 protein is CAWSGTASNQPQHF. CDR3 nucleotide sequence: TGTGCCTGGAGTGGGACAGCAAGCAATCAGCCCCAGCATTTT.